The clone carrying this T cell receptor (beta chain) was counted a few times. As for time point: baseline pretreatment blood. Treatment given: 15 Gy SBRT to primary tumor, nephrectomy 4 weeks later. Profiling relied on immunoSEQ multiplex PCR, and the TCRdb table lists in-frame clones only, not all of them. Of about 59,000 clones in the sample, 60% to 85% are singletons; the top ten hold about 7.3%. The data are from a study of radiation and T cells in renal cell carcinoma. The TCR originated in a man aged 60 to 75 with renal cell carcinoma. The sample here was blood, taken from a patient whose treatment included radiotherapy and nephrectomy.

The DNA for the CDR3 is TGTGCCAGCAGTGAAGACTGGGGGCTAAACATTCAGTACTTC. It specifies CASSEDWGLNIQYF. The rearrangement joins TRBV6-1 to TRBJ2-4; tentatively, D is TRBD1 (6 bases). Germline V gene sequence: CDR1 MNHNS, CDR2 SASEGT. The CDR3 has 14 amino acids. Trimming took 1 base from V and 6 from J, leaving 10 bases between them.